This T cell receptor beta chain was sequenced during a study of T cell responses to AZD1222 COVID-19 vaccine. Study-level points and caveats: Donors were chiefly white British, with a greater number of females, and clonal diversity was perhaps underestimated. CD4 TCRs associated with vaccination spanned spike, dominating at 160-218 and 743-854. Only a handful of AZD1222 recipients tested seropositive at baseline.

Method: immunoSEQ multiplex PCR; TCRdb's copy keeps in-frame clones and lacks some. The profile shows around 120,000 clones, approximately 90% of them singletons. To note about this clone: Its antigen is unknown.

Trimming stripped 5 bases from V and 0 bases from J, with 20 bases between. This CDR3 has 17 amino acids. Germline CDR1 reads KGHSH; CDR2 reads LQKENI. This receptor was taken from an adult in good health. V and J are TRBV18 and TRBJ2-7; D is unclear. The material sequenced was peripheral blood, taken on day 0 of AZD1222 vaccination. CDR3 bases: TGTGCCAGCTCATCAGATCCCGTGAGCATCTCCTCCTACGAGCAGTACTTC. It encodes CASSSDPVSISSYEQYF.